This entry lists 22 T cell receptor beta chains sequenced from one sample in a study of blood T cell repertoires in COVID-19. TCRdb's copy holds only in-frame clones and misses some; the assay was immunoSEQ multiplex PCR. The sample has about 60,000 clones, about four fifths seen once; the top ten hold 25%. The sample consisted of peripheral blood. The receptors were sampled from a human donor in a cohort sampled during active COVID-19.

This clone was picked up a small number of times. The V call is TRBV11-3, the J call TRBJ2-3; 9 nucleotides agree with TRBD1. Germline CDR1 reads SGHNT; CDR2 reads YENEEA. The CDR3 has 16 residues. The junction had 16 bases not matched to a gene; V was cut back by 5 bases and J by 10 bases. CDR3 sequence reads: CASSPTGGKEAGAQYF. CDR3 nucleotide sequence: TGTGCCAGCAGCCCTACAGGGGGCAAAGAGGCGGGCGCGCAGTATTTT.

This chain joins TRBV4-2 and TRBJ2-2; 9 bases are shared with TRBD2. Germline-derived CDR1 and CDR2 are LGHNA and YNFKEQ. CDR3 size: 17 residues. J gave up 1 base and V 0 bases, and 3 bases lay outside the gene matches. CDR3 protein: CASSQEGLAKNTGELFF. CDR3 DNA sequence: TGTGCCAGCAGCCAAGAAGGACTAGCGAAGAACACCGGGGAGCTGTTTTTT.

This sequence joins TRBV6-1 and TRBJ1-1, with D perhaps TRBD1 (5 bases). This CDR3 is 14 amino acids long. The V gene lost 3 bases and the J gene lost 3 bases, with 11 bases spanning the gap. Germline-derived CDR1 and CDR2 are MNHNS and SASEGT. The CDR3 sequence: CASSELGRDTEAFF. The CDR3, as DNA: TGTGCCAGCAGTGAGTTGGGGCGAGACACTGAAGCTTTCTTT.

The V call is TRBV25-1, the J call TRBJ2-1, with D unclear. Germline CDR1 is MGHDK and CDR2 is SYGVNS. This CDR3 has 11 residues. Trimming pared 4 bases from V and 7 bases from J, leaving 5 bases between. This CDR3 is CASSAPNEQFF. The CDR3 coding sequence is TGTGCCAGCAGTGCCCCAAATGAGCAGTTCTTC.

The rearrangement joins TRBV7-3 to TRBJ2-5; 11 nucleotides align to TRBD1. The CDR3 sequence is 15 residues long. CDR1 is SGHTA and CDR2 is FQGTGA in the germline V gene. Trimming took 5 bases from V and 4 from J; bases not matched to a gene: 6. The CDR3 reads CASSPWTGGRETQYF. The CDR3 DNA reads as TGTGCCAGCAGCCCATGGACAGGGGGCAGAGAGACCCAGTACTTC.

This rearrangement joins TRBV5-1 to TRBJ1-1; maybe TRBD1 (6 bases). CDR1 is SGHRS, CDR2 YFSETQ, per germline. Trimming pared 4 bases from V and 5 bases from J, leaving 18 bases between. The CDR3 has 15 amino acids. The CDR3 sequence is CASSPEQGWDTEAFF. CDR3 DNA sequence: TGCGCCAGCAGCCCGGAGCAGGGGTGGGATACTGAAGCTTTCTTT.

The chain is built from TRBV6-5 and TRBJ1-1, with 9 bases fitting TRBD1. This CDR3 is 14 amino acids long. Germline CDR1 is MNHEY and CDR2 is SVGAGI. Trimming cost V 6 bases and J 0 bases; bases outside gene matches: 2. DNA of the CDR3: TGTGCCAGCAGGGGGACAGGGTTGAACACTGAAGCTTTCTTT. Translating gives CASRGTGLNTEAFF.

The chain has TRBV19 and TRBJ2-3; 10 nucleotides align to TRBD2. The CDR3 has 15 amino acids. The ends lost 5 bases at V and 5 bases at J; junction bases unmatched: 7. From germline, CDR1 is LNHDA and CDR2 SQIVND (reference sequence). The CDR3 protein is CASSLAGGRGDTQYF. The CDR3 nucleotides read TGTGCCAGTAGTTTAGCGGGGGGCCGGGGAGATACGCAGTATTTT.

The rearrangement joins TRBV28 to TRBJ1-2; D may be TRBD1 (5 bases). There are 11 residues in the CDR3. Trimming stripped 6 bases from V and 7 bases from J, with 9 bases between. Germline loops: CDR1 MDHEN, CDR2 SYDVKM. The CDR3 coding sequence is TGTGCCAGCAGAAAGACAGTTGGCTACACCTTC. Residues: CASRKTVGYTF.

The gene calls are TRBV28 and TRBJ1-2; D remains unclear. CDR3 size: 15 residues. Germline V CDR1 and CDR2: MDHEN, SYDVKM. V lost 5 bases to trimming and J lost 2 bases, with 15 bases between them. The CDR3 protein is CASSHLEASNYGYTF. The CDR3 coding sequence is TGTGCCAGCAGTCACCTCGAGGCCTCAAACTATGGCTACACCTTC.

This chain joins TRBV11-3 and TRBJ2-7, with TRBD2 as a possible D gene (5 bases). The CDR3 totals 12 residues. V was cut by 6 bases and J by 6 bases, with 12 bases left in between. Germline V lookup: CDR1 SGHNT, CDR2 YENEEA. CDR3 protein: CASSHRRGEQYF. The CDR3 nucleotides read TGTGCCAGCAGTCACCGTCGGGGCGAGCAGTACTTC.

The chain uses TRBV28 and TRBJ2-7, with TRBD2 identical over 7 bases. The CDR3 runs to 15 residues. Looked up from germline, CDR1 is MDHEN and CDR2 is SYDVKM. Unmatched junction bases numbered 8, after V lost 4 bases and J lost 2 bases. The DNA for the CDR3 is TGTGCCAGCAGTTCTTTAGCGGGTGGAACCTACGAGCAGTACTTC. It is translated as CASSSLAGGTYEQYF.

The genes are TRBV11-2 and TRBJ2-5; a possible D gene is TRBD2 (5 bases). Germline V gene sequence: CDR1 SGHAT, CDR2 FQNNGV. The CDR3 has 13 residues. V was trimmed by 1 base and J by 4 bases, leaving 7 bases between them. CDR3 sequence: CASSLGGRETQYF. The CDR3 DNA follows: TGTGCCAGCAGCTTAGGAGGGCGAGAGACCCAGTACTTC.

This clone has only one observation. The gene calls are TRBV7-9 and TRBJ2-1; TRBD2 matches 7 bases. The V gene end was trimmed by 4 bases and the J gene end by 6 bases; junction bases not matched to a gene: 12. Germline CDR1 SEHNR, CDR2 FQNEAQ (reference sequence). There are 16 residues in the CDR3. CDR3 residues: CASSSALAGVINEQFF. The CDR3 DNA reads TGTGCCAGCAGCTCTGCCTTGGCGGGAGTAATCAATGAGCAGTTCTTC. Full variable domain (outside the CDR3, taken from reference TRBV7-9 and TRBJ2-1): DTGVSQNPRHKITKRGQNVTFRCDPISEHNRLYWYRQTLGQGPEFLTYFQNEAQLEKSRLLSDRFSAERPKGSFSTLEIQRTEQGDSAMYLCASSSALAGVINEQFFGPGTRLTVL.

This clone came up a few times. The rearrangement uses TRBV4-3 and TRBJ1-2, with D possibly matching TRBD1 (6 bases). The germline CDR1 and CDR2 sequences are LGHNA and YSLEER. The CDR3 spans 15 residues. Trimming removed 2 bases from V and 4 bases from J, with 14 bases in between. The chain's CDR3 is CASSQSDSGGYGYTF. The CDR3 bases are TGCGCCAGCAGCCAATCGGACAGTGGGGGCTATGGCTACACCTTC.

V and J are TRBV28 and TRBJ1-1, with 7 bases fitting TRBD1. Germline-derived CDR1 and CDR2 are MDHEN and SYDVKM. V lost 8 bases to trimming and J lost 0 bases; unmatched junction nucleotides: 9. This CDR3 spans 15 amino acids. CDR3 in DNA: TGTGCCAGCTCAACCACGGGACAGTTGAACACTGAAGCTTTCTTT. As protein: CASSTTGQLNTEAFF.

The genes are TRBV18 and TRBJ2-1; 8 bases are a match to TRBD2. The trim removed 3 bases at V and 6 bases at J, leaving 7 bases unmatched. CDR1 and CDR2 (germline): KGHSH, LQKENI. CDR3 length: 15 amino acids. CDR3 sequence: CASSPVGAGVNEQFF. DNA for the CDR3: TGTGCCAGCTCACCCGTCGGAGCGGGAGTCAATGAGCAGTTCTTC.

This chain uses TRBV19 with TRBJ2-4, with 7 positions matching TRBD1. The germline V gene encodes CDR1 LNHDA and CDR2 SQIVND (reference sequence). This CDR3 spans 14 amino acids. The ends lost 6 bases at V and 1 base at J; junction bases unmatched: 3. CDR3 coding DNA: TGTGCCAGTAGCTCACAGGGGGCCAAAAACATTCAGTACTTC. This sequence encodes CASSSQGAKNIQYF.

For the CDR3, the DNA is TGTGCCAGCTCACCGGTACTACAAGGTGTAGGAGAGACCCAGTACTTC. It specifies CASSPVLQGVGETQYF. The chain is built from TRBV18 and TRBJ2-5; D remains ambiguous. Trimming left V 3 bases short and J 4 bases short, with 18 bases between. The CDR3 runs to 16 residues. CDR1 is KGHSH, CDR2 LQKENI, per germline.

The chain employs TRBV7-9 and TRBJ1-1; perhaps TRBD1 as D (5 bases). The CDR3 loop spans 17 amino acids. V was cut by 5 bases and J by 2 bases, with 21 bases left in between. CDR1 is SEHNR, CDR2 FQNEAQ, per germline (reference sequence). CDR3 in DNA: TGTGCCAGCAGCCTCCAGAACCTAGGGAGGGGAAACACTGAAGCTTTCTTT. Protein product: CASSLQNLGRGNTEAFF.

A few counts support this clone. This chain links TRBV9 with TRBJ2-5; D is uncertain. This CDR3 has 14 residues. V lost 0 bases to trimming and J lost 5 bases, with 11 bases between them. CDR1 and CDR2 (germline): SGDLS, YYNGEE. The CDR3 DNA reads TGTGCCAGCAGCGTAGGGGCCGGTGGGGAGACCCAGTACTTC. Translated: CASSVGAGGETQYF.

The rearrangement uses TRBV5-4 and TRBJ1-1; D gene uncertain. The length of the CDR3 is 15 residues. The germline V and J ends were trimmed by 5 bases and 0 bases, with 14 bases remaining between them. Germline CDR1 reads SGHNT; CDR2 reads YYREEE (reference sequence). This CDR3 reads CASRTAPQMNTEAFF. Here the CDR3 DNA reads TGTGCCAGCAGAACCGCCCCACAGATGAACACTGAAGCTTTCTTT.